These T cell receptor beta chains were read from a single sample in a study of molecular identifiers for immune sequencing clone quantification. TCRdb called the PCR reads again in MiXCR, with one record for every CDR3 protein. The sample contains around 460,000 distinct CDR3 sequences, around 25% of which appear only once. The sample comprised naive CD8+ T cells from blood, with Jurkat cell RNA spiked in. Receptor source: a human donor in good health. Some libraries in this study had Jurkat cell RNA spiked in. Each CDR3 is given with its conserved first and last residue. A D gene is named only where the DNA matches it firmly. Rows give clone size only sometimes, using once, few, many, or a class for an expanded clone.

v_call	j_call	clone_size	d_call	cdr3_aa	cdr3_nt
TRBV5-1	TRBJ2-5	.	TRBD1	CASSTDRAQETQYF	TGCGCCAGCAGCACAGACAGGGCCCAAGAGACCCAGTACTTC
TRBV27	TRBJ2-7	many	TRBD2	CASSLSGGPYEQYF	TGTGCCAGCAGCTTATCGGGGGGACCCTACGAGCAGTACTTC
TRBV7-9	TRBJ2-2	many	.	CASSPQGSNTGELFF	TGTGCCAGCAGCCCCCAGGGCTCGAACACCGGGGAGCTGTTTTTT
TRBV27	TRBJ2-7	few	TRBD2	CASSAWGGYEQYF	TGTGCCAGCAGCGCTTGGGGGGGCTACGAGCAGTACTTC
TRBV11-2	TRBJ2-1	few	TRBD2	CASSGPLAGYNEQFF	TGTGCCAGCAGTGGGCCCCTAGCGGGATACAATGAGCAGTTCTTC
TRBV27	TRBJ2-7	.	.	CASMGDLFSGEQYF	TGTGCCAGTATGGGGGATCTTTTTTCCGGAGAGCAGTACTTC
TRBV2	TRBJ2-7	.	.	CASGNRAYEQYF	TGTGCCAGCGGAAACAGGGCCTACGAGCAGTACTTC
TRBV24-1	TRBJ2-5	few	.	CATSDFGQGTQETQYF	TGTGCCACCAGTGATTTTGGGCAGGGAACCCAAGAGACCCAGTACTTC
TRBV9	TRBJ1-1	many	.	CASSPGQSEAFF	TGTGCCAGCTCACCGGGACAATCCGAAGCTTTCTTT
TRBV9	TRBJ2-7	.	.	CASSVEEHSYEQYF	TGTGCCAGCAGCGTAGAGGAACACTCCTACGAGCAGTACTTC
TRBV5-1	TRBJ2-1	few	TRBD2	CASTLLSLGLAGSYNEQFF	TGCGCCAGCACTCTCCTATCCCTGGGGCTAGCGGGTAGCTACAATGAGCAGTTCTTC
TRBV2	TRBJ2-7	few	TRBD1	CASKLQGDYEQYF	TGTGCCAGCAAGCTGCAGGGGGACTACGAGCAGTACTTC
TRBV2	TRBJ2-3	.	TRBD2	CASSDEELAGGTDTQYF	TGTGCCAGCAGTGATGAGGAACTAGCGGGGGGCACAGATACGCAGTATTTT
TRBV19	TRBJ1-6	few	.	CASSQTLWSPLHF	TGTGCCTCTTCACAGACGTTGTGGTCACCCCTCCACTTT